This T cell receptor beta chain derives from a study of T cell responses to AZD1222 COVID-19 vaccine. The protocol was immunoSEQ multiplex PCR, while the TCRdb copy is restricted to in-frame clones and leaves out a portion. The sample consists of approximately 150,000 clones, about nine tenths of them appearing once. The receptor was isolated from an adult in good health. The input for sequencing was peripheral blood, taken on day 0 of AZD1222 vaccination.

The CDR3 here is CATSGGAGDTQYF. The CDR3 region has the DNA TGTGCCACTAGCGGGGGGGCAGGTGATACGCAGTATTTT. The chain joins TRBV6-6 to TRBJ2-3; 12 bases fit TRBD2. Germline CDR1 and CDR2: MNHNY and SVGAGI (reference sequence). The CDR3 has 13 residues. Losses at the gene ends were 10 bases for V and 6 bases for J; bases not matched to a gene: 5.